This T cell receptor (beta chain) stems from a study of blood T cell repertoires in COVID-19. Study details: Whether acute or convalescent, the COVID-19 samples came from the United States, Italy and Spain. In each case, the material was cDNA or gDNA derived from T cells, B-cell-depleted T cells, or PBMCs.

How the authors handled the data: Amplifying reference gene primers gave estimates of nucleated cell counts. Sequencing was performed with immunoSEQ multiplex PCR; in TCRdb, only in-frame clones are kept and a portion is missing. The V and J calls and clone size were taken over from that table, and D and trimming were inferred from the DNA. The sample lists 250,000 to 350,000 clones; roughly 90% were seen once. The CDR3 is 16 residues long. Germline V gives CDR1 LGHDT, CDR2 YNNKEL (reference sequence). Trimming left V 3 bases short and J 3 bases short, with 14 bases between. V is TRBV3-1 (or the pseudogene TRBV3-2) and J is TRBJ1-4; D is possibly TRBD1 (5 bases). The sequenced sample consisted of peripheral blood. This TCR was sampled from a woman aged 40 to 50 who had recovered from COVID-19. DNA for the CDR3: TGTGCCAGCAGCCAGGGACTTATTGCAGCTAATGAAAAACTGTTTTTT. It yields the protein CASSQGLIAANEKLFF.